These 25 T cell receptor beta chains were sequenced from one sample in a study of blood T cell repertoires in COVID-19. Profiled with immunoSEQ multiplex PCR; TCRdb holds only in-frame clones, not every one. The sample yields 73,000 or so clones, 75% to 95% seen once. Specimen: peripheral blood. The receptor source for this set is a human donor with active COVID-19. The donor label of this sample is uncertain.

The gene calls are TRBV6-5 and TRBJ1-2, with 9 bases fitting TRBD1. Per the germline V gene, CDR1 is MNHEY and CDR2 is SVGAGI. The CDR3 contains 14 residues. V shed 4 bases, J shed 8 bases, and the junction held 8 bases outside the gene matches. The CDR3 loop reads CASSLGGQGTGYTF. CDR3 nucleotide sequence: TGTGCCAGCAGTTTGGGAGGACAGGGGACCGGCTACACCTTC.

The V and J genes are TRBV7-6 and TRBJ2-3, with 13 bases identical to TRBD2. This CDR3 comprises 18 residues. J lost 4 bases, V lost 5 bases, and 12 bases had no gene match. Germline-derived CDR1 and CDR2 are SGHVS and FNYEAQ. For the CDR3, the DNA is TGTGCCAGCAGCACAAATACCGGGACTAGCGGGACAGCAGATACGCAGTATTTT. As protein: CASSTNTGTSGTADTQYF.

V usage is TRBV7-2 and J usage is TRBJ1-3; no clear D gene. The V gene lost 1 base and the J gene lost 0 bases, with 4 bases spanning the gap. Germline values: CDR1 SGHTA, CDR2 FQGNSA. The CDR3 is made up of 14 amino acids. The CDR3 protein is CASSLESSGNTIYF. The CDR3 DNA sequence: TGTGCCAGCAGCTTAGAGAGCTCTGGAAACACCATATATTTT.

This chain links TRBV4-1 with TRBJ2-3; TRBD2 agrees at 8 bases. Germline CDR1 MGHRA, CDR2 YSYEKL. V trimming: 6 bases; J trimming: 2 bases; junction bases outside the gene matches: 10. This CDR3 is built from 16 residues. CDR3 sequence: CASSGGGRDHTDTQYF. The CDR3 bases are TGCGCCAGCAGTGGCGGGGGGAGGGACCACACAGATACGCAGTATTTT.

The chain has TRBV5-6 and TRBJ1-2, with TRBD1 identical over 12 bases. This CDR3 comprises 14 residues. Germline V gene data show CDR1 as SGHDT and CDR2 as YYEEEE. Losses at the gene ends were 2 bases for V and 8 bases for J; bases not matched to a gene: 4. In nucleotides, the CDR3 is TGTGCCAGCAGCTTTTGGGACAGGGGGCTCGGCTACACCTTC. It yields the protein CASSFWDRGLGYTF. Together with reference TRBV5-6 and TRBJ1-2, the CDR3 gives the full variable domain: DAGVTQSPTHLIKTRGQQVTLRCSPKSGHDTVSWYQQALGQGPQFIFQYYEEEERQRGNFPDRFSGHQFPNYSSELNVNALLLGDSALYLCASSFWDRGLGYTFGSGTRLTVV.

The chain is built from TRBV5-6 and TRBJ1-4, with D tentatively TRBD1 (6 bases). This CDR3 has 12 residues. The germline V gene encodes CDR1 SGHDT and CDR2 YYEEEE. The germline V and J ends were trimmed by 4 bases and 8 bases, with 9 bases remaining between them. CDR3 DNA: TGTGCCAGCAGCCCAGACAGGGAAAAACTGTTTTTT. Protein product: CASSPDREKLFF.

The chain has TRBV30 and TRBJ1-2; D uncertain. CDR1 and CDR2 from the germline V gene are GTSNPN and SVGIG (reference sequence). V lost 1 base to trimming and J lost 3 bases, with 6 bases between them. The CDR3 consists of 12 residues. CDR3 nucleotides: TGTGCCTGGAGTGGCGGGGACTATGGCTACACCTTC. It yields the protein CAWSGGDYGYTF.

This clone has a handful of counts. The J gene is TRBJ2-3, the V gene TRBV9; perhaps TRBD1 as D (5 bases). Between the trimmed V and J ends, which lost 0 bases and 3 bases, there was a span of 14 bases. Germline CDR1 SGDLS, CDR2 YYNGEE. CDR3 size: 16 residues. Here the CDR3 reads CASSVGGTLGTDTQYF. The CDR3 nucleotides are TGTGCCAGCAGCGTAGGGGGCACCTTAGGGACAGATACGCAGTATTTT.

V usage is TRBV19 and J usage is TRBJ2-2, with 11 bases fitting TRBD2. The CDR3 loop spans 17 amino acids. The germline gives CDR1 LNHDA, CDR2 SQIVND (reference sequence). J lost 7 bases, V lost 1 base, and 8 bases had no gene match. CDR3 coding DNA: TGTGCCAGTAGTATAGTCCAGCTAGCGGGAGGACTCGGGGAGCTGTTTTTT. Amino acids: CASSIVQLAGGLGELFF.

The CDR3 region has the DNA TGTGCCAGCAGTCCTCTAAACACCGGGGAGCTGTTTTTT. Amino acid sequence: CASSPLNTGELFF. The chain uses TRBV28 and TRBJ2-2; the D is unclear. V was shortened by 5 bases and J by 2 bases, with 6 bases between the two germline ends. The CDR3 runs to 13 residues. Germline-derived CDR1 and CDR2 are MDHEN and SYDVKM.

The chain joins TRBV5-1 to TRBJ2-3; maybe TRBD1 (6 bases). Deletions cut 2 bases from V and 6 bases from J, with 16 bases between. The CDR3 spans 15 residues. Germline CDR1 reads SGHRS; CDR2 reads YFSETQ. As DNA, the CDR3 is TGCGCCAGCAGCTTACAGGGTGAGTCCCCGGATACGCAGTATTTT. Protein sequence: CASSLQGESPDTQYF.

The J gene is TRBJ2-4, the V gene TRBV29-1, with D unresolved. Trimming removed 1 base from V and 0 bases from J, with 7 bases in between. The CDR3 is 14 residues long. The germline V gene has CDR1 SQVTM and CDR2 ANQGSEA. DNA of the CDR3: TGCAGCGTTGAAGGAGGCCTAGCCAAAAACATTCAGTACTTC. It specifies CSVEGGLAKNIQYF.

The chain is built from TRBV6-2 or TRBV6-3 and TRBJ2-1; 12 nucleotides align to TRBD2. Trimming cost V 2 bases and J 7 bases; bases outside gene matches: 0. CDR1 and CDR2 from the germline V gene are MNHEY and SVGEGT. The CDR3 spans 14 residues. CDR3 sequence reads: CASSYGTSGNEQFF. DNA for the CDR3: TGTGCCAGCAGTTACGGGACTAGCGGGAATGAGCAGTTCTTC.

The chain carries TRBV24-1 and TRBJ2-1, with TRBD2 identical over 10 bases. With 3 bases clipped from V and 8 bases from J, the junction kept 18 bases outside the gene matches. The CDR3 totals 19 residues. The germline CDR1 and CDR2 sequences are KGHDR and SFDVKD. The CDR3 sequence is CATSDTEGRISGRLHEQFF. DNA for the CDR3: TGTGCCACCAGTGATACGGAAGGACGGATTAGCGGGAGGTTGCATGAGCAGTTCTTC.

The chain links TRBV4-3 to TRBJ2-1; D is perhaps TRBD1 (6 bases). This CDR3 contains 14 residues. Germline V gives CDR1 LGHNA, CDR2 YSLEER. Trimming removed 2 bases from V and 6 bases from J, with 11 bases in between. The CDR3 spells CASSQFTGLNEQFF. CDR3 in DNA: TGCGCCAGCAGCCAATTTACAGGGCTCAATGAGCAGTTCTTC.

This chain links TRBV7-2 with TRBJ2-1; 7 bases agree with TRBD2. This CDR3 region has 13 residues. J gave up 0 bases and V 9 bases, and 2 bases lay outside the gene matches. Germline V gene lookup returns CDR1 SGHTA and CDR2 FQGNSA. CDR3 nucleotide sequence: TGTGCCAGTGGGACTACCTCCTACAATGAGCAGTTCTTC. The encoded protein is CASGTTSYNEQFF.

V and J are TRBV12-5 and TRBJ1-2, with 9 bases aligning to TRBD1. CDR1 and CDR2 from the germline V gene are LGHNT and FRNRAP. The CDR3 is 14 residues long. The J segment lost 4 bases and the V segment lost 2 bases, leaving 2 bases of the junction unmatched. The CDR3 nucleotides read TGTGCTAGTGGTTTGACAGGGGGCGCCTATGGCTACACCTTC. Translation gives CASGLTGGAYGYTF.

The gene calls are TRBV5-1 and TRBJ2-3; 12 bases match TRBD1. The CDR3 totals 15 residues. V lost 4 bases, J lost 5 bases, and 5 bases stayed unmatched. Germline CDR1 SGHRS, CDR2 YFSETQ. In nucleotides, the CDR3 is TGCGCCAGCAGCATGGGACAGGGGGCCGGAGATACGCAGTATTTT. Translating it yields CASSMGQGAGDTQYF.

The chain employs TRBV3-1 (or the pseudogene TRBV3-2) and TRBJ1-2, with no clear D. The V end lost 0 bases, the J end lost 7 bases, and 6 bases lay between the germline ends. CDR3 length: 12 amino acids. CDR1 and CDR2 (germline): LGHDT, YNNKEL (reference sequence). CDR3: CASSQDGGGYTF. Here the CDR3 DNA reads TGTGCCAGCAGCCAAGACGGTGGTGGCTACACCTTC.

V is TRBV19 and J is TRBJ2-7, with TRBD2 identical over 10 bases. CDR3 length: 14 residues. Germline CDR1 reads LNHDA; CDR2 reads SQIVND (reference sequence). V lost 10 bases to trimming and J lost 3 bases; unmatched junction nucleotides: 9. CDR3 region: CATKTLAGGYEQYF. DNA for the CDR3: TGTGCCACTAAAACTTTAGCGGGGGGCTACGAGCAGTACTTC.

CDR3 coding DNA: TGTGCCAGCAGCTTGGCCGGGACAGTTGGCTACACCTTC. Amino acid sequence: CASSLAGTVGYTF. This chain connects TRBV5-4 to TRBJ1-2, with TRBD1 identical over 7 bases. J was trimmed by 7 bases and V by 0 bases; bases with no gene match: 3. Germline V lookup: CDR1 SGHNT, CDR2 YYREEE (reference sequence). The CDR3 runs 13 residues.

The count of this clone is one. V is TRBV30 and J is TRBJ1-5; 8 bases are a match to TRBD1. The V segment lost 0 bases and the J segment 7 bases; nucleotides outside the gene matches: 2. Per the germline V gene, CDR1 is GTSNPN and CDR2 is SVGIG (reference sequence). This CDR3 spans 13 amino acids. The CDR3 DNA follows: TGTGCCTGGAGTGTAACAGGGGGACAGCCCCAGCATTTT. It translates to CAWSVTGGQPQHF. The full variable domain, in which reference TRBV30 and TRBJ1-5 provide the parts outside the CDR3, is SQTIHQWPATLVQPVGSPLSLECTVEGTSNPNLYWYRQAAGRGLQLLFYSVGIGQISSEVPQNLSASRPQDRQFILSSKKLLLSDSGFYLCAWSVTGGQPQHFGDGTRLSIL.

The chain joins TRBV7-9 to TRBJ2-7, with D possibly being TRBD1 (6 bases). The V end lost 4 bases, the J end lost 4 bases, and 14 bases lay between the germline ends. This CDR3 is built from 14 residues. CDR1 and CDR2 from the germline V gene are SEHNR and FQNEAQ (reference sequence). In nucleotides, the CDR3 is TGTGCCAGCAGCTCCAACAACAGGGAGTACGAGCAGTACTTC. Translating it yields CASSSNNREYEQYF.

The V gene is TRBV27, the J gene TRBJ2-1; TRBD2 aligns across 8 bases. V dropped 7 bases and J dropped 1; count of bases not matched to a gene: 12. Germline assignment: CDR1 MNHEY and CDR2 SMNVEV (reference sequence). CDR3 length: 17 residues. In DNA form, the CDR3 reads TGTGCCAGCACTCGGCAAGACGGGAGGGGGTCCTACAATGAGCAGTTCTTC. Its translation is CASTRQDGRGSYNEQFF.

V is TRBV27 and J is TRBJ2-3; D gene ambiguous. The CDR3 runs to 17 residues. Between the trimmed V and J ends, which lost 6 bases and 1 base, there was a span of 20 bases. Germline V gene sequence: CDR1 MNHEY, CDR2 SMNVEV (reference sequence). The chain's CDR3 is CASSPPTEFIRTDTQYF. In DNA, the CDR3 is TGTGCCAGCAGCCCTCCAACAGAGTTTATACGCACAGATACGCAGTATTTT.